The entry below gives a single T cell receptor (beta chain) sequence along with its context. Trimming at V came to 3 bases and at J to 6 bases, leaving 10 bases not matched to a gene. The length of the CDR3 is 16 residues. Germline-derived CDR1 and CDR2 are KGHSH and LQKENI. The entry originates in a study of T cell changes during pregnancy in multiple sclerosis. Measured with immunoSEQ multiplex PCR; TCRdb has only the in-frame clones, and not every one. The data hold 70,000 to 80,000 clones, with 85% to 95% observed a single time. This chain connects TRBV18 to TRBJ2-1; TRBD2 aligns across 8 bases. The sequence was collected from a female donor with multiple sclerosis, enrolled in a pregnancy study. The sample in question was peripheral blood, obtained in the first trimester of pregnancy. CDR3 in DNA: TGTGCCAGCTCACCGATGAGGACTAGCAACGTCAATGAGCAGTTCTTC. Translated: CASSPMRTSNVNEQFF.